This T cell receptor beta chain was obtained from a study of shared T cell receptors in the human thymus. The data were produced by immunoSEQ multiplex PCR, yet TCRdb's version contains in-frame clones alone and is incomplete. The sample has around 340,000 clones; around 93% are singletons. The CDR3 is 16 amino acids. Germline assignment: CDR1 MDHEN and CDR2 SYDVKM. V lost 9 bases, J lost 8 bases, and 28 bases lay in between. The chain uses TRBV28 and TRBJ1-2; the D is unclear. The sequencing input was thymocytes. The receptor was isolated from a human donor. In DNA, the CDR3 is TGTGCCAGTTCTCCGATATCAGATTTGGGTTGGTGGGGCTACACCTTC. It is translated as CASSPISDLGWWGYTF.